This TCR beta chain was identified during a study of blood T cells in healthy people across ages. Study-wide results and limits: Donor CMV status was unknown, possibly confounding expanded clonotype changes. Age showed a roughly linear inverse relationship with TCR beta diversity per million T cells.

Turning to this clonotype: The antigen is undetermined.

With 4 bases clipped from V and 6 bases from J, the junction kept 9 bases outside the gene matches. CDR1 and CDR2 from the germline V gene are SGHTA and FQGNSA. The CDR3 runs 16 residues. With a J-beta primer mix and a sample-barcoded 5' primer, a second PCR ran about 7 to 12 cycles. From the 5' RACE reads, TCRdb called clonotypes with MiXCR, one entry per CDR3 protein. The data hold 1,300,000 or so distinct CDR3 sequences, with around 59% observed a single time. The chain joins TRBV7-2 to TRBJ2-1; 10 bases match TRBD2. Sample: blood. This clonotype originated in a man between 18 and 29 years old in good health. The CDR3 DNA is TGTGCCAGCAGCTACTACCTAGCGGGAGAACTCAATGAGCAGTTCTTC. It translates to CASSYYLAGELNEQFF. The whole variable domain, filled in from reference TRBV7-2 and TRBJ2-1, reads GAGVSQSPSNKVTEKGKDVELRCDPISGHTALYWYRQSLGQGLEFLIYFQGNSAPDKSGLPSDRFSAERTGGSVSTLTIQRTQQEDSAVYLCASSYYLAGELNEQFFGPGTRLTVL.